The entry below describes one T cell receptor (beta chain). The sample originates from a study of blood T cell repertoires in COVID-19. As for the study in general: The United States, Italy and Spain supplied acute and convalescent COVID-19 samples. PBMCs, B-cell-depleted T cells, or T cells provided the cDNA or gDNA that made up the material.

Under the authors' procedure: Nucleated cell counts were estimated from reference gene primer amplification. TCRdb's table, derived via immunoSEQ multiplex PCR, lists solely in-frame clones and lacks some. V, J and clone size derive from that table, while D and trimming were established from the DNA sequence. In the table there are approximately 260,000 clones, about 89% of which are singletons. CDR1 and CDR2 (germline): PRHDT, FYEKMQ (reference sequence). The CDR3 length is 15 residues. V trimming: 6 bases; J trimming: 5 bases; junction bases outside the gene matches: 3. What was sequenced was peripheral blood. The clonotype comes from a man aged 45-65 years with acute or convalescent COVID-19. The chain is built from TRBV13 and TRBJ1-6, with 11 bases matching TRBD1. The CDR3 nucleotides are TGTGCCAGCAGGGGGACAGGGGGGAATAATTCACCCCTCCACTTT. As protein: CASRGTGGNNSPLHF.